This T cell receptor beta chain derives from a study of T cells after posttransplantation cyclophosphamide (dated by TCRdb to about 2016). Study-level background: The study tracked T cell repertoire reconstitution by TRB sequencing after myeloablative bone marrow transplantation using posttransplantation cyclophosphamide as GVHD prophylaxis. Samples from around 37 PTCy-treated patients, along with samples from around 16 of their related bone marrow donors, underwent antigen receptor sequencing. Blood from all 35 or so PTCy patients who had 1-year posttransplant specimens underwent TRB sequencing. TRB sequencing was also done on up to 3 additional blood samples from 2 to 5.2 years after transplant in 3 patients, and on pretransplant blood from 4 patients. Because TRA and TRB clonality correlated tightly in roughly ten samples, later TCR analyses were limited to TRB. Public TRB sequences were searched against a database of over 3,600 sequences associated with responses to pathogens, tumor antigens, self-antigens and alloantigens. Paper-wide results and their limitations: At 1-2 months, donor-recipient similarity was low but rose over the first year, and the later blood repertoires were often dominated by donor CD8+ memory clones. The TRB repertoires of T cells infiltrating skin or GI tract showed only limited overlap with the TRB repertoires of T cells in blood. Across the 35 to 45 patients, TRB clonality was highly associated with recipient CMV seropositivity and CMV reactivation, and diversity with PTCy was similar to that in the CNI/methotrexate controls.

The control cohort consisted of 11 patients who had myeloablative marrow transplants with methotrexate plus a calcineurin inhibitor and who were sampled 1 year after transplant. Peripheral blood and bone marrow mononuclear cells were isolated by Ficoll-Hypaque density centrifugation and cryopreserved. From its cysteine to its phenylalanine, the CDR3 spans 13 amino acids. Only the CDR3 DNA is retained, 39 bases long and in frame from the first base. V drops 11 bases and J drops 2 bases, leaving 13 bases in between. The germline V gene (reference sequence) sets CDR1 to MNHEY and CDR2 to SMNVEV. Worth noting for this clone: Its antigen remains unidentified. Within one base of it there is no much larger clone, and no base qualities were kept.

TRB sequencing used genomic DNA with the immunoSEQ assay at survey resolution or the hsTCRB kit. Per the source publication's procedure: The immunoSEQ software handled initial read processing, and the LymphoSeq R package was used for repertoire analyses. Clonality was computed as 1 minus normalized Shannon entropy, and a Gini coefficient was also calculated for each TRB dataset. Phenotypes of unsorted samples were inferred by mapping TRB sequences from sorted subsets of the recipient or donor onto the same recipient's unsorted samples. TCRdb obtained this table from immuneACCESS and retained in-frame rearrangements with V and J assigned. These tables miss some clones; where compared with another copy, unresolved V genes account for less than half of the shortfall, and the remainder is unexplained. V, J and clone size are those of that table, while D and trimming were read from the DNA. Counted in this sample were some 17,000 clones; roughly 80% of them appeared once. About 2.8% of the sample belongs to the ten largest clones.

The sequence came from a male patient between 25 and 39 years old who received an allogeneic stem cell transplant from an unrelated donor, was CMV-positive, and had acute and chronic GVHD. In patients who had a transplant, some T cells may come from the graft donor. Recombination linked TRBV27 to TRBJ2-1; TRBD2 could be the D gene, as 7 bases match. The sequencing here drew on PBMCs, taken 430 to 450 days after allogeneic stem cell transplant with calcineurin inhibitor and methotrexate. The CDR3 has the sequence CAAGRGPYNEQFF. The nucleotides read TGTGCCGCTGGGCGGGGGCCCTACAATGAGCAGTTCTTC.